One and the same sample provided the 4 T cell receptor beta chains below, sequenced in a study of T cells in Graves' hyperthyroidism and ophthalmopathy (dated by TCRdb to the late 2010s). The library was prepared using multiplex PCR. The instrument given in TCRdb is Illumina HiSeq 2000. The TCR beta CDR3 regions were amplified from the RNA transcripts. The TCR CDR3 was subjected to a first round of RT-PCR using the HTBI primer set and the Qiagen OneStep RT-PCR kit. Starting from the raw public reads, TCRdb applied fastp trimming at Q25, assembled clones with MiXCR and retained in-frame beta chains. Each record represents a unique CDR3 protein, reported with the most common genes and DNA among its rows. Counted in this sample were about 770,000 distinct CDR3 sequences; around a sixth of them appeared once. The top ten constitute 16% of the sample. The sequenced sample was blood. Receptors originate from a woman aged 45-60 years with Graves' hyperthyroidism that later progressed to Graves' ophthalmopathy.

This clonotype was seen only a few times. The CDR3 coding sequence is TGCAGTGGACAGGGGAATTTCAATCAGCCCCAGCATTTT. Amino acid sequence: CSGQGNFNQPQHF. The chain carries TRBV20-1 and TRBJ1-5, with 8 bases identical to TRBD1. Trimming removed 7 bases from V and 3 bases from J; junction bases left unmatched: 5. The length of the CDR3 is 13 residues. CDR1 and CDR2 (germline): DFQATT, SNEGSKA (reference sequence).

The V gene is TRBV6-1, the J gene TRBJ1-6, with D perhaps matching TRBD1 (6 bases). From germline, CDR1 is MNHNS and CDR2 SASEGT. Trimming pared 7 bases from V and 11 bases from J, leaving 12 bases between. This CDR3 region has 12 residues. The CDR3 loop is CASITGNAPLHF. The DNA for the CDR3 is TGTGCCAGCATAACAGGGAATGCACCCCTCCACTTT.

This clonotype was recorded a few times. V gene TRBV29-1 combines with J gene TRBJ1-1; D call uncertain. Between the trimmed V and J ends, which lost 3 bases and 0 bases, there was a span of 8 bases. CDR3 length equals 13 residues. Per germline, CDR1 SQVTM and CDR2 ANQGSEA. The CDR3 DNA is TGCAGCGTTGATGAGGACTTGAACACTGAAGCTTTCTTT. This encodes CSVDEDLNTEAFF. Full variable domain (rest looked up from reference TRBV29-1 and TRBJ1-1): SAVISQKPSRDICQRGTSLTIQCQVDSQVTMMFWYRQQPGQSLTLIATANQGSEATYESGFVIDKFPISRPNLTFSTLTVSNMSPEDSSIYLCSVDEDLNTEAFFGQGTRLTVV.

This clonotype showed up just a few times. The chain is built from TRBV15 and TRBJ2-1; 8 bases align to TRBD2. Looked up from germline, CDR1 is LNHNV and CDR2 is YYDKDF (reference sequence). This CDR3 has 16 amino acids. V lost 3 bases, J lost 3 bases, and 7 bases stayed unmatched. The DNA for the CDR3 is TGTGCCACCAGCAGTGGAAGCGGGGGATTCTACAATGAGCAGTTCTTC. Residues: CATSSGSGGFYNEQFF.